One and the same sample provided the 29 T cell receptor beta chains below, sequenced in a study of patients and donors after allogeneic stem cell transplantation (dated by TCRdb to 2020 to 2021). The method behind the library was RT-PCR. TCRdb lists the instrument as NextSeq 550. TCRdb reprocessed the public reads (quality trimming at Q25 with fastp, clone calling with MiXCR) and kept in-frame beta chains. CDR3 protein duplicates are merged, each entry listing the most common genes and DNA. The sample profile shows 920,000 or so distinct CDR3 sequences; roughly 17% of them were found once. Roughly 6% of the sample lies in the top ten. The sequenced sample consisted of blood, either unsorted or a sorted T cell fraction (not recorded which). These TCRs come from a human donor who was either an allogeneic HSCT recipient or a stem cell or donor lymphocyte infusion donor (not recorded which). It is not recorded whose cells these are; they may come from a transplant donor.

This clonotype was seen many times. The chain joins TRBV4-2 to TRBJ2-6, with TRBD1 as a possible D gene (6 bases). CDR3 length equals 17 residues. The V and J ends lost 3 bases and 1 base respectively, with 13 bases between them. Germline values: CDR1 LGHNA, CDR2 YNFKEQ. CDR3 loop: CASSHLTGISGANVLTF. CDR3 in DNA: TGTGCCAGCAGCCATTTAACAGGGATTTCTGGGGCCAACGTCCTGACTTTC.

The chain recombines TRBV20-1 with TRBJ1-4; D is unclear. Germline CDR1 reads DFQATT; CDR2 reads SNEGSKA (reference sequence). The V gene lost 2 bases and the J gene lost 4 bases, with 11 bases spanning the gap. This CDR3 has 14 residues. The DNA of the CDR3 is TGCAGTGCTAGACGCCGGAAAGATAATGAAAAACTGTTTTTT. Translated: CSARRRKDNEKLFF.

This clonotype was counted many times. In nucleotides, the CDR3 is TGTGCCAGCAGCCAAGGCACAGCTAGTGAGCAGTTCTTC. It codes for CASSQGTASEQFF. The gene calls are TRBV3-1 and TRBJ2-1; D unclear. The CDR3 extends over 13 amino acids. CDR1 LGHDT and CDR2 YNNKEL come from the germline V gene (reference sequence). The germline V and J ends were trimmed by 1 base and 9 bases, with 10 bases remaining between them.

The rearrangement uses TRBV20-1 and TRBJ2-7; no clear D gene. The germline V gene encodes CDR1 DFQATT and CDR2 SNEGSKA (reference sequence). With 3 bases removed from V and 2 bases from J, the gap between germline ends came to 11 bases. The CDR3 contains 13 residues. The chain's CDR3 is CSASQDPPYEQYF. DNA for the CDR3: TGCAGTGCTAGCCAGGATCCTCCCTACGAGCAGTACTTC.

This clonotype was counted ten times or more. CDR3 sequence: CASSLSRLNTEAFF. The CDR3 nucleotides are TGTGCCAGCAGTTTAAGCCGTCTGAACACTGAAGCTTTCTTT. The chain links TRBV12-3 or TRBV12-4 to TRBJ1-1; no firm D call. Trimming took 2 bases from V and 0 from J, leaving 7 bases between them. The CDR3 spans 14 residues.

This clonotype was seen only a few times. The gene calls are TRBV12-3 or TRBV12-4 and TRBJ2-7; D is perhaps TRBD2 (6 bases). This CDR3 region has 15 residues. V was clipped by 0 bases and J by 2 bases, with 11 bases between them. CDR3 loop: CASSLAMAGPYEQYF. In DNA, the CDR3 is TGTGCCAGCAGTTTAGCGATGGCGGGACCCTACGAGCAGTACTTC.

A few counts support this clonotype. The chain couples TRBV6-1 to TRBJ2-7, with TRBD1 matching over 9 bases. After removal of 4 bases from V and 5 bases from J, the junction contained 6 bases not matched to a gene. CDR3 length equals 14 residues. The germline V gene has CDR1 MNHNS and CDR2 SASEGT. The CDR3 loop is CASSAPDRGNEQYF. The CDR3 nucleotides are TGTGCCAGCAGTGCCCCGGACAGGGGCAACGAGCAGTACTTC.

The chain recombines TRBV19 with TRBJ2-1, with D unresolved. The CDR3 totals 14 residues. Per the germline V gene, CDR1 is LNHDA and CDR2 is SQIVND (reference sequence). V lost 4 bases, J lost 5 bases, and 12 bases lay in between. CDR3 protein: CASSTVQTNNEQFF. DNA for the CDR3: TGTGCCAGTAGTACGGTCCAGACGAACAATGAGCAGTTCTTC.

This clonotype was picked up a small number of times. The chain is built from TRBV9 and TRBJ1-4; 7 bases are shared with TRBD1. Losses at the gene ends were 3 bases for V and 7 bases for J; bases not matched to a gene: 6. Germline V lookup: CDR1 SGDLS, CDR2 YYNGEE. This CDR3 has 14 residues. CDR3: CASSARGLSEKLFF. The CDR3 region has the DNA TGTGCCAGCAGCGCCAGGGGGTTGAGTGAAAAACTGTTTTTT.

This clonotype was seen at least ten times. This chain links TRBV5-1 with TRBJ2-2; possible D gene TRBD1, 6 bases. Germline V lookup: CDR1 SGHRS, CDR2 YFSETQ. The CDR3 covers 15 residues. V lost 4 bases, J lost 0 bases, and 10 bases lay in between. The CDR3 DNA follows: TGCGCCAGCAGCCCTGGACAGACGAACACCGGGGAGCTGTTTTTT. This sequence encodes CASSPGQTNTGELFF.

The chain has TRBV20-1 and TRBJ2-1, with 13 bases identical to TRBD2. Germline CDR1 and CDR2: DFQATT and SNEGSKA (reference sequence). The CDR3 consists of 15 residues. The ends lost 4 bases at V and 8 bases at J; junction bases unmatched: 8. CDR3 bases: TGCAGTGCTATTGGACTAGCGGGAGTATTAGATGAGCAGTTCTTC. It translates to CSAIGLAGVLDEQFF.

The sample holds many counts of this clonotype. This chain connects TRBV27 to TRBJ2-1; D not resolved. V was clipped by 0 bases and J by 4 bases, with 4 bases between them. This CDR3 is 13 amino acids long. The germline V gene encodes CDR1 MNHEY and CDR2 SMNVEV (reference sequence). The CDR3 DNA follows: TGTGCCAGCAGTTTATCCCCTTACAATGAGCAGTTCTTC. It is translated as CASSLSPYNEQFF.

The chain carries TRBV24-1 and TRBJ2-6; unclear D gene. The germline gives CDR1 KGHDR, CDR2 SFDVKD. This CDR3 contains 14 residues. Trimming pared 6 bases from V and 0 bases from J, leaving 5 bases between. CDR3 sequence (DNA): TGTGCCACCAGTCGGAACTCTGGGGCCAACGTCCTGACTTTC. The encoded protein is CATSRNSGANVLTF.

The chain links TRBV14 to TRBJ2-3; no reliable D call. This CDR3 has 12 residues. V was clipped by 6 bases and J by 2 bases, with 6 bases between them. Per the germline V gene, CDR1 is SGHDN and CDR2 is FVKESK. For the CDR3, the DNA is TGTGCCAGCAGAGCGTACACAGATACGCAGTATTTT. It translates to CASRAYTDTQYF. Looking up the rest from reference TRBV14 and TRBJ2-3 gives the full variable domain: EAGVTQFPSHSVIEKGQTVTLRCDPISGHDNLYWYRRVMGKEIKFLLHFVKESKQDESGMPNNRFLAERTGGTYSTLKVQPAELEDSGVYFCASRAYTDTQYFGPGTRLTVL.

This clonotype was seen more than once but under ten times. The chain links TRBV15 to TRBJ1-2; weak D call: TRBD1 (6 bases). The V end was cut by 0 bases, the J end by 3 bases, with 11 bases between. The CDR3 extends over 15 amino acids. Germline CDR1 LNHNV, CDR2 YYDKDF (reference sequence). In DNA form, the CDR3 reads TGTGCCACCAGCAGAGATGGGGACAACTACTATGGCTACACCTTC. Translation gives CATSRDGDNYYGYTF.

This clonotype turned up a few times. The V gene is TRBV4-1, the J gene TRBJ2-3; the match to TRBD1 covers 12 bases. Trimming at V came to 4 bases and at J to 7 bases, leaving 6 bases not matched to a gene. This CDR3 spans 15 amino acids. Per germline, CDR1 MGHRA and CDR2 YSYEKL. The DNA of the CDR3 is TGCGCCAGCAGCCCCAGGGACAGGGGGCTTTATACGCAGTATTTT. This translates into CASSPRDRGLYTQYF.

This clonotype has a handful of counts. V is TRBV4-1 and J is TRBJ1-3, with TRBD1 as a possible D gene (5 bases). The CDR3 is made up of 16 amino acids. In germline, CDR1 is MGHRA, CDR2 YSYEKL. V was shortened by 7 bases and J by 0 bases, with 16 bases between the two germline ends. The DNA for the CDR3 is TGCGCCAGCACCCTTCGACAGATATACTCTGGAAACACCATATATTTT. Translation gives CASTLRQIYSGNTIYF.

The rearrangement uses TRBV12-3 or TRBV12-4 and TRBJ2-7; a weak D match, TRBD2 (6 bases). This CDR3 has 14 residues. Trimming took 5 bases from V and 2 from J, leaving 13 bases between them. The CDR3 nucleotides read TGTGCCAGCAGTCACCTCCGGGGGACCTACGAGCAGTACTTC. Translating gives CASSHLRGTYEQYF.

The sample holds a few counts of this clonotype. This chain connects TRBV20-1 to TRBJ1-2; 9 bases fit TRBD1. The CDR3 loop spans 13 amino acids. The ends lost 1 base at V and 6 bases at J; junction bases unmatched: 3. Germline V gene data show CDR1 as DFQATT and CDR2 as SNEGSKA (reference sequence). For the CDR3, the DNA is TGCAGTGCTAGAGCGGACAGGGGAGATGGCTACACCTTC. It encodes CSARADRGDGYTF.

This chain links TRBV20-1 with TRBJ2-1, with 8 nucleotides matching TRBD2. Germline CDR1 and CDR2: DFQATT and SNEGSKA (reference sequence). The CDR3 contains 18 residues. V was clipped by 0 bases and J by 1 base; unmatched bases: 11. This CDR3 reads CSAREWGSAGGSYNEQFF. The CDR3 DNA follows: TGCAGTGCTAGAGAGTGGGGCTCGGCGGGAGGTTCCTACAATGAGCAGTTCTTC.

The sample holds a few counts of this clonotype. V gene TRBV24-1 combines with J gene TRBJ2-2; tentatively, D is TRBD2 (5 bases). Germline loops: CDR1 KGHDR, CDR2 SFDVKD. The V gene lost 0 bases and the J gene lost 7 bases, with 5 bases spanning the gap. The CDR3 loop spans 13 amino acids. The CDR3 DNA is TGTGCCACCAGTGATTTGCGGGGCGGGGAGCTGTTTTTT. Its protein is CATSDLRGGELFF.

This clonotype was seen a handful of times. The chain employs TRBV20-1 and TRBJ2-3, with 10 bases lining up with TRBD2. Unmatched junction bases numbered 3, after V lost 2 bases and J lost 4 bases. Germline-derived CDR1 and CDR2 are DFQATT and SNEGSKA (reference sequence). The CDR3 loop spans 14 amino acids. CDR3 residues: CSARLAGVPDTQYF. The CDR3, as DNA: TGCAGTGCTAGACTAGCGGGAGTCCCAGATACGCAGTATTTT.

This clonotype was seen only a few times. This sequence joins TRBV20-1 and TRBJ1-5; unclear D gene. Germline V gene lookup returns CDR1 DFQATT and CDR2 SNEGSKA (reference sequence). V lost 0 bases to trimming and J lost 0 bases, with 15 bases between them. The CDR3 extends over 17 amino acids. CDR3 region: CSARDHGGIYSNQPQHF. The DNA of the CDR3 is TGCAGTGCTAGAGATCATGGCGGAATCTATAGCAATCAGCCCCAGCATTTT.

This clonotype was observed once. The chain is built from TRBV9 and TRBJ2-2, with D uncertain. CDR1 is SGDLS and CDR2 is YYNGEE in the germline V gene. The V end lost 3 bases, the J end lost 8 bases, and 5 bases lay between the germline ends. This CDR3 contains 11 residues. The CDR3 sequence: CASSAGGELFF. The DNA of the CDR3 is TGTGCCAGCAGCGCAGGAGGGGAGCTGTTTTTT. The entire variable domain, with the rest obtained from reference TRBV9 and TRBJ2-2, is as follows: DSGVTQTPKHLITATGQRVTLRCSPRSGDLSVYWYQQSLDQGLQFLIQYYNGEERAKGNILERFSAQQFPDLHSELNLSSLELGDSALYFCASSAGGELFFGEGSRLTVL.

The V and J genes are TRBV7-2 and TRBJ2-2, with D possibly called TRBD1 or TRBD2 (5 bases each). The CDR3 has 14 amino acids. With 8 bases removed from V and 3 bases from J, the gap between germline ends came to 13 bases. Germline-derived CDR1 and CDR2 are SGHTA and FQGNSA. CDR3 sequence: CASAGTVDTGELFF. CDR3 nucleotide sequence: TGTGCCAGCGCCGGGACGGTTGACACCGGGGAGCTGTTTTTT.

This clonotype showed up just a few times. The chain combines TRBV28 with TRBJ1-4; D is uncertain. V gave up 9 bases and J gave up 0 bases, with 11 bases separating them. In germline, CDR1 is MDHEN, CDR2 SYDVKM. The CDR3 totals 14 residues. The CDR3 sequence is CARARMATNEKLFF. CDR3 bases: TGTGCCAGGGCCCGGATGGCAACTAATGAAAAACTGTTTTTT. Filled out from reference TRBV28 and TRBJ1-4, the complete variable domain reads DVKVTQSSRYLVKRTGEKVFLECVQDMDHENMFWYRQDPGLGLRLIYFSYDVKMKEKGDIPEGYSVSREKKERFSLILESASTNQTSMYLCARARMATNEKLFFGSGTQLSVL.

J is TRBJ2-7 and V is TRBV20-1; D call uncertain. The V and J ends lost 0 bases and 1 base respectively, with 7 bases between them. The germline V gene encodes CDR1 DFQATT and CDR2 SNEGSKA (reference sequence). CDR3 length: 13 residues. In DNA, the CDR3 is TGCAGTGCTAGAGACTTCTGGTCCTACGAGCAGTACTTC. Its protein is CSARDFWSYEQYF.

The V and J genes are TRBV5-8 and TRBJ2-7; D gene uncertain. Germline-derived CDR1 and CDR2 are SGHTS and YDEGEE. The V end lost 0 bases, the J end lost 2 bases, and 12 bases lay between the germline ends. The CDR3 sequence is 15 residues long. The DNA of the CDR3 is TGTGCCAGCAGCTTGGATCCCAGGCTAGCCTACGAGCAGTACTTC. Residues: CASSLDPRLAYEQYF.

This clonotype has only a few counts. This chain uses TRBV4-3 with TRBJ1-4; 7 nucleotides match TRBD1. Germline CDR1 LGHNA, CDR2 YSLEER. Trimming at V came to 0 bases and at J to 0 bases, leaving 4 bases not matched to a gene. The CDR3 has 17 residues. CDR3 DNA: TGCGCCAGCAGCCAAGATCTTGGGACAGCAACTAATGAAAAACTGTTTTTT. Translating gives CASSQDLGTATNEKLFF.